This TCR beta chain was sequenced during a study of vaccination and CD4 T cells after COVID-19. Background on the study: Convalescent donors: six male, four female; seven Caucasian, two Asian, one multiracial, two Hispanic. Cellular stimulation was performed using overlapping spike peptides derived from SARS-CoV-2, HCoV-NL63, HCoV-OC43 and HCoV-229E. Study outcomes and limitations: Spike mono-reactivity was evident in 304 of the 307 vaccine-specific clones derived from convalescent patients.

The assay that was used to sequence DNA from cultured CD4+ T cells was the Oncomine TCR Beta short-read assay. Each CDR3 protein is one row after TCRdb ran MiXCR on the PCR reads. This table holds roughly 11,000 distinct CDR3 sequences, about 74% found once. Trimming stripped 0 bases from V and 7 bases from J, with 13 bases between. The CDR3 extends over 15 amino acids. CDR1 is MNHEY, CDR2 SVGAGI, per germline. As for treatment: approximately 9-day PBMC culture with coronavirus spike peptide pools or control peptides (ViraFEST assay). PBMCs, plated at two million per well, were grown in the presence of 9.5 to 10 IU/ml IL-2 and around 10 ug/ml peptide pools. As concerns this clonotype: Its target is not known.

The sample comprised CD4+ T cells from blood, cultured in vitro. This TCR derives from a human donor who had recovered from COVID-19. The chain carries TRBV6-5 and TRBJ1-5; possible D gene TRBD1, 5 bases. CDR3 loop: CASSYSNRGGQPQHF. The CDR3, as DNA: TGTGCCAGCAGTTACTCGAATAGGGGCGGACAGCCCCAGCATTTT.